The 32 T cell receptor beta chains given below trace back to one sample, sequenced in a study of CD8+CD57+ T cells in acquired aplastic anemia. All patients picked for sequencing had shown, by flow cytometry, an expansion of CD8+CD57+ cells. The TCR beta profiling, which covered VDJ combination and CDR3 sequence, was carried out using genomic DNA as the template. TCRdb reanalysed the reads using MiXCR and keeps one entry per CDR3 protein. The sample carries 450,000 to 600,000 distinct CDR3 sequences, around 33% recorded once. Sequenced input: sorted CD4+, CD8+, or CD8+CD57+ T cells (not recorded which) from PBMCs. The receptors derive from a human donor with aplastic anemia.

This clonotype showed up many times. The genes are TRBV7-9 and TRBJ1-5; 9 bases map to TRBD1. The germline CDR1 and CDR2 sequences are SEHNR and FQNEAQ (reference sequence). With V trimmed by 1 base and J by 6 bases, 7 bases remained unmatched. The CDR3 has 16 amino acids. The CDR3 region has the DNA TGTGCCAGCAGCTTAGGTGCGGGACAGGGCAGTCAGCCCCAGCATTTT. Its protein is CASSLGAGQGSQPQHF.

This chain joins TRBV2 and TRBJ2-5; the match to TRBD1 covers 7 bases. Germline CDR1 reads SNHLY; CDR2 reads FYNNEI. J lost 5 bases, V lost 3 bases, and 6 bases had no gene match. The CDR3 loop spans 14 amino acids. The CDR3 region is CASSEEDRTETQYF. The CDR3 DNA is TGTGCCAGCAGTGAGGAGGACAGGACGGAGACCCAGTACTTC.

At least ten counts were recorded for this clonotype. V usage is TRBV29-1 and J usage is TRBJ1-1; D remains ambiguous. CDR3 length: 12 amino acids. CDR1 and CDR2 (germline): SQVTM, ANQGSEA. V was pared by 5 bases and J by 4 bases, with 11 bases between. The CDR3 sequence is CSVQVRGTEAFF. In DNA, the CDR3 is TGCAGCGTTCAGGTGAGAGGCACTGAAGCTTTCTTT.

This clonotype was picked up a small number of times. The chain uses TRBV20-1 and TRBJ1-5; the D gene is possibly TRBD1 (6 bases). CDR1 is DFQATT, CDR2 SNEGSKA, per germline (reference sequence). This CDR3 spans 17 amino acids. V gave up 0 bases and J gave up 2 bases, with 17 bases separating them. The CDR3 DNA is TGCAGTGCTAGAGACTATACAGGGAACCGTCGCAATCAGCCCCAGCATTTT. Encoded protein: CSARDYTGNRRNQPQHF.

This sequence joins TRBV19 and TRBJ1-6; D remains ambiguous. CDR1 and CDR2 (germline): LNHDA, SQIVND (reference sequence). The V end was cut by 1 base, the J end by 14 bases, with 9 bases between. The CDR3 covers 12 residues. As DNA, the CDR3 is TGTGCCAGTAGTATAGTCGGGAGCACCCTCCACTTT. This translates into CASSIVGSTLHF.

This clonotype was seen just once. Given a much more abundant clone one base away, this may be a read error. The genes are TRBV20-1 and TRBJ2-7; D unresolved. Germline values: CDR1 DFQATT, CDR2 SNEGSKA (reference sequence). This CDR3 region has 13 residues. The CDR3 DNA reads as TGCAGTGTTAGACCCCTGCGATCTGGGGAGCAGTACTTC. This codes for CSVRPLRSGEQYF.

The chain carries TRBV5-1 and TRBJ2-1, with D tentatively TRBD1 (6 bases). Germline loops: CDR1 SGHRS, CDR2 YFSETQ. Trimming cost V 0 bases and J 3 bases, with 10 bases left between them. This CDR3 region has 15 residues. Here the CDR3 reads CASSLEQGGYNEQFF. CDR3 coding DNA: TGCGCCAGCAGCTTGGAACAGGGCGGCTACAATGAGCAGTTCTTC.

This clonotype showed up many times. This sequence joins TRBV4-3 and TRBJ1-2; D gene ambiguous. The CDR3 totals 14 residues. The V end was cut by 1 base, the J end by 8 bases, with 14 bases between. The germline CDR1 and CDR2 sequences are LGHNA and YSLEER. CDR3 coding DNA: TGCGCCAGCAGCCAAGTGTTGGCGGTCTCCGGCTACACCTTC. Its translation is CASSQVLAVSGYTF.

This clonotype was seen only a few times. Germline is not matched at one junction end, which may reflect a read error. The chain recombines TRBV20-1 with TRBJ2-7, with D unresolved. Germline V lookup: CDR1 DFQATT, CDR2 SNEGSKA (reference sequence). CDR3 length: 13 amino acids. CDR3 in amino acids: CGAPTASWGEQYF. CDR3 sequence (DNA): TGCGGTGCTCCCACAGCGTCCTGGGGCGAGCAGTACTTC.

This clonotype has more than one count but fewer than ten. The rearrangement links TRBV20-1 to TRBJ2-1, with 13 bases fitting TRBD2. CDR1 and CDR2 (germline): DFQATT, SNEGSKA (reference sequence). This CDR3 comprises 15 residues. V dropped 1 base and J dropped 8; count of bases not matched to a gene: 5. CDR3 bases: TGCAGTGCTAGAGGACCGGGACTAGCGGGGTATGAGCAGTTCTTC. This sequence encodes CSARGPGLAGYEQFF.

Concerning this clonotype: This may come from a read error, since a much larger clone is one base off. The CDR3 ends on some other residue instead of the conserved phenylalanine or tryptophan, so this is likely a read error. The genes are TRBV9 and TRBJ1-5, with a weak D call TRBD1 (5 bases). Germline-derived CDR1 and CDR2 are SGDLS and YYNGEE. The V end lost 0 bases, the J end lost 1 base, and 8 bases lay between the germline ends. This CDR3 comprises 15 residues. CDR3 DNA sequence: TGTGCCAGCAGCGTAGGGGACGGCAGCAATCAGCCCCAGCATCTT. Its translation: CASSVGDGSNQPQHL.

This clonotype was counted a few times. The chain combines TRBV11-2 with TRBJ2-5, with D hard to call. The CDR3 is 13 amino acids. Trimming pared 5 bases from V and 2 bases from J, leaving 9 bases between. CDR1 and CDR2 from the germline V gene are SGHAT and FQNNGV. CDR3 sequence reads: CASSPVGQETQYF. The CDR3 DNA sequence: TGTGCCAGCAGCCCCGTGGGGCAAGAGACCCAGTACTTC.

Concerning this clonotype: Just one base apart from a much larger clone, this may be a read error. This chain joins TRBV2 and TRBJ1-1; D is possibly TRBD1 (5 bases). This CDR3 has 14 amino acids. Germline V gives CDR1 SNHLY, CDR2 FYNNEI. Here the CDR3 reads CASSYPGPNAEAFF. The CDR3 DNA reads TGTGCCAGCAGCTATCCGGGACCGAACGCTGAAGCTTTCTTT.

V and J are TRBV2 and TRBJ1-5, with unresolved D. Trimming pared 8 bases from V and 2 bases from J, leaving 13 bases between. The germline gives CDR1 SNHLY, CDR2 FYNNEI. CDR3 length: 14 amino acids. The CDR3, as DNA: TGTGCCAGCGTCTTGGACCGGGGCAATCAGCCCCAGCATTTT. Translated, it gives CASVLDRGNQPQHF.

At least ten counts were recorded for this clonotype. The chain recombines TRBV2 with TRBJ1-5, with a possible D match to TRBD1 (6 bases). The CDR3 totals 15 residues. V gave up 3 bases and J gave up 10 bases, with 19 bases separating them. Germline CDR1 is SNHLY and CDR2 is FYNNEI. In DNA, the CDR3 is TGTGCCAGCAGTGAGTCTCCTAACAGGGCCAGTCCCCAGCATTTT. It translates to CASSESPNRASPQHF.

The chain is built from TRBV19 and TRBJ2-5, with D perhaps matching TRBD2 (5 bases). The germline CDR1 and CDR2 sequences are LNHDA and SQIVND (reference sequence). This CDR3 contains 13 residues. Trimming took 5 bases from V and 10 from J, leaving 17 bases between them. The CDR3 DNA reads as TGTGCCAGTAGTCAATCAGAGGGAGCAAACCAGTACTTC. Translation: CASSQSEGANQYF.

The chain couples TRBV2 to TRBJ2-6; the match to TRBD1 covers 8 bases. There are 12 residues in the CDR3. From germline, CDR1 is SNHLY and CDR2 FYNNEI. The junction had 3 bases not matched to a gene; V was cut back by 6 bases and J by 11 bases. CDR3 sequence: CASRDRDYVLTF. CDR3 coding DNA: TGTGCCAGCAGGGACAGGGACTACGTCCTGACTTTC.

This clonotype was seen more than once but under ten times. The genes are TRBV20-1 and TRBJ2-3; tentatively, D is TRBD1 (6 bases). The germline gives CDR1 DFQATT, CDR2 SNEGSKA (reference sequence). The CDR3 has 13 residues. Trimming took off 7 bases at V and 4 bases at J, with 15 bases between the two ends. This chain's CDR3 is CSGGLLGPDTQYF. The CDR3 DNA reads TGCAGTGGGGGGCTCTTGGGGCCAGATACGCAGTATTTT.

In this sample, this clonotype turned up a few times. The V gene is TRBV6-1, the J gene TRBJ2-7, with D hard to call. The CDR3 totals 13 residues. Germline assignment: CDR1 MNHNS and CDR2 SASEGT. The V gene lost 5 bases and the J gene lost 3 bases, with 11 bases spanning the gap. The CDR3 nucleotides read TGTGCCAGCAGTCTGCACCTCTTCTACGAGCAGTACTTC. This sequence encodes CASSLHLFYEQYF.

This clonotype turned up a few times. V usage is TRBV20-1 and J usage is TRBJ1-4; the match to TRBD1 covers 8 bases. The germline gives CDR1 DFQATT, CDR2 SNEGSKA (reference sequence). Germline trimming cut 5 bases from V and 8 bases from J; bases unmatched to any gene: 7. There are 13 residues in the CDR3. In nucleotides, the CDR3 is TGCAGTGCTCCGGGACAGGAAGAGGAAAAACTGTTTTTT. It codes for CSAPGQEEEKLFF.

The V call is TRBV7-3, the J call TRBJ2-5, with 8 bases fitting TRBD2. CDR1 and CDR2 (germline): SGHTA, FQGTGA. Trimming took 5 bases from V and 4 from J; bases not matched to a gene: 12. The CDR3 is 16 residues long. As DNA, the CDR3 is TGTGCCAGCAGCCCCGGGGGGGAAGGGGCGGGAGAGACCCAGTACTTC. It is translated as CASSPGGEGAGETQYF.

The genes are TRBV6-5 and TRBJ1-2; D gene uncertain. The ends were cut back, 0 bases at V and 4 bases at J, with 12 bases in the middle. The germline gives CDR1 MNHEY, CDR2 SVGAGI. The CDR3 is made up of 15 amino acids. CDR3: CASSYSTVGVYGYTF. The CDR3 DNA sequence: TGTGCCAGCAGTTACTCGACGGTGGGAGTCTATGGCTACACCTTC.

The table lists this clonotype with many counts. The chain combines TRBV29-1 with TRBJ1-1; D not certain. From germline, CDR1 is SQVTM and CDR2 ANQGSEA. Trimming removed 7 bases at V and 4 bases at J, with 7 bases between. This CDR3 spans 10 amino acids. The CDR3 bases are TGCAGCGGTTGGGGCACTGAAGCTTTCTTT. It codes for CSGWGTEAFF.

The gene calls are TRBV11-2 and TRBJ2-1, with 7 bases matching TRBD2. Trimming at V came to 2 bases and at J to 10 bases, leaving 8 bases not matched to a gene. The CDR3 totals 14 residues. Germline V gene lookup returns CDR1 SGHAT and CDR2 FQNNGV. CDR3 in amino acids: CASSLRRREKEQFF. CDR3 DNA: TGTGCCAGCAGCTTACGCCGGCGGGAGAAAGAGCAGTTCTTC.

This clonotype was seen a handful of times. V and J are TRBV6-1 and TRBJ1-6; a weak D match, TRBD1 (6 bases). Per germline, CDR1 MNHNS and CDR2 SASEGT. The CDR3 extends over 13 amino acids. V lost 9 bases and J lost 7, with 13 bases in between. CDR3 sequence: CASNGQKNSPLHF. The CDR3, as DNA: TGTGCCAGTAATGGACAGAAGAATTCACCCCTCCACTTT.

This clonotype was detected many times. The CDR3 protein is CASSIGDKGNEQFF. Written as DNA, the CDR3 is TGTGCCAGTAGTATTGGGGATAAGGGCAATGAGCAGTTCTTC. This chain uses TRBV19 with TRBJ2-1; D not resolved. V lost 3 bases to trimming and J lost 6 bases, with 12 bases between them. Germline CDR1 reads LNHDA; CDR2 reads SQIVND (reference sequence). The CDR3 consists of 14 residues.

The rearrangement links TRBV4-2 to TRBJ1-1, with 7 bases lining up with TRBD1. CDR1 and CDR2 from the germline V gene are LGHNA and YNFKEQ. The ends lost 1 base at V and 4 bases at J; junction bases unmatched: 6. The CDR3 loop spans 15 amino acids. The CDR3 DNA follows: TGTGCCAGCAGCCAAGGACAGGGACGGATCACTGAAGCTTTCTTT. It codes for CASSQGQGRITEAFF.

Ten or more counts support this clonotype. The genes are TRBV24-1 and TRBJ2-7; D remains ambiguous. Germline loops: CDR1 KGHDR, CDR2 SFDVKD. Trimming cost V 2 bases and J 0 bases, with 4 bases left between them. The CDR3 spans 13 residues. This chain's CDR3 is CATSDSNSYEQYF. The CDR3, as DNA: TGTGCCACCAGTGATTCAAACTCCTACGAGCAGTACTTC.

The V and J genes are TRBV15 and TRBJ2-7; 9 bases align to TRBD1. The trim removed 0 bases at V and 4 bases at J, leaving 4 bases unmatched. The germline CDR1 and CDR2 sequences are LNHNV and YYDKDF (reference sequence). The CDR3 is made up of 15 amino acids. The CDR3 DNA follows: TGTGCCACCAGCAGAGATGTGGGACAGGGTTACGAGCAGTACTTC. This translates into CATSRDVGQGYEQYF.

Many counts were recorded for this clonotype. This chain joins TRBV2 and TRBJ2-2; possible D gene TRBD1, 5 bases. The ends were cut back, 2 bases at V and 6 bases at J, with 13 bases in the middle. The germline CDR1 and CDR2 sequences are SNHLY and FYNNEI. This CDR3 contains 15 residues. The CDR3 protein is CASSEFVTGAGELFF. CDR3 bases: TGTGCCAGCAGTGAATTCGTAACAGGCGCCGGGGAGCTGTTTTTT.

This clonotype was found a few times. The V call is TRBV7-8, the J call TRBJ2-7; D unresolved. CDR1 is SGHVS, CDR2 FQNEAQ, per germline. Deletions cut 11 bases from V and 4 bases from J, with 18 bases between. The CDR3 loop spans 13 amino acids. The CDR3 sequence: CAWSAGRTYEQYF. In DNA, the CDR3 is TGTGCCTGGAGTGCTGGACGGACGTACGAGCAGTACTTC.

There are many counts of this clonotype. The V and J genes are TRBV10-2 and TRBJ2-3; a weak D match, TRBD2 (6 bases). This CDR3 is built from 17 residues. The V and J ends lost 2 bases and 0 bases respectively, with 15 bases between them. CDR1 WSHSY and CDR2 SAAADI come from the germline V gene. The CDR3 DNA reads as TGCGCCAGCAGTGAGATGGAGGGCTACCCTAGCACAGATACGCAGTATTTT. Amino acids: CASSEMEGYPSTDTQYF.